Ten or more counts support the clone carrying this TCR beta chain. Its antigen is currently unknown. This entry belongs to a study of T cells in Graves' hyperthyroidism and ophthalmopathy. General study points: Most thyroid clonotypes expanded above 0.001 appeared in blood too.

The study included ophthalmopathy patients with Clinical Activity Score at least 3, NOSPECS grade at least 4 and duration under 3 months. The TCR beta CDR3 regions underwent amplification using RNA transcripts as the source. Primed by the HTBI set, a first-round RT-PCR was run on the TCR CDR3. TCRdb reprocessed the multiplex PCR reads via MiXCR and lists one record per CDR3 protein. The data hold around 250,000 distinct CDR3 sequences, with around 25% observed a single time. The sequencing input was blood. The receptor was derived from a woman in her thirties or forties with Graves' ophthalmopathy.

The CDR3 DNA is TGTGCCAGCAGCCCGACAGGGGTGGGAAACACCATATATTTT. Its translation is CASSPTGVGNTIYF. The chain recombines TRBV7-2 with TRBJ1-3; 8 bases are a match to TRBD1. CDR3 length: 14 amino acids. Per the germline V gene, CDR1 is SGHTA and CDR2 is FQGNSA. With 5 bases clipped from V and 4 bases from J, the junction kept 4 bases outside the gene matches.